The 9 T cell receptor beta chains given below trace back to one sample, sequenced in a study of PD-1 blockade in mismatch repair-deficient tumors. The data were produced by immunoSEQ multiplex PCR, yet TCRdb's version contains in-frame clones alone and is incomplete. The data contain 120,000 or so clones, more than 85% of them seen just once; the ten biggest clones take up less than 15%. The starting material was peripheral blood, obtained 44 weeks after starting pembrolizumab. The receptors were gathered from an adult with mismatch repair-deficient cancer.

The V call is TRBV27, the J call TRBJ2-1; TRBD2 might be the D (6 bases). The CDR3 has 14 amino acids. Per germline, CDR1 MNHEY and CDR2 SMNVEV (reference sequence). Trimming took 6 bases from V and 1 from J, leaving 10 bases between them. The CDR3 nucleotides are TGTGCCAGCAGCATGACTAGATCCTACAATGAGCAGTTCTTC. It yields the protein CASSMTRSYNEQFF.

This chain connects TRBV18 to TRBJ1-5; TRBD1 might be the D (5 bases). Germline V gene data show CDR1 as KGHSH and CDR2 as LQKENI. V was pared by 2 bases and J by 3 bases, with 11 bases between. There are 15 residues in the CDR3. The CDR3 reads CASSPEGRVNQPQHF. DNA for the CDR3: TGTGCCAGCTCACCAGAGGGACGGGTCAATCAGCCCCAGCATTTT.

The chain has TRBV7-9 and TRBJ2-5, with 7 positions matching TRBD1. Germline V gene sequence: CDR1 SEHNR, CDR2 FQNEAQ (reference sequence). The V and J ends lost 5 bases and 0 bases, in that order; junction bases with no gene match: 6. This CDR3 has 15 residues. The CDR3 is CASSPTGQYQETQYF. CDR3 in DNA: TGTGCCAGCAGCCCCACGGGACAGTACCAAGAGACCCAGTACTTC.

CDR3 sequence: CAISAGQGRETQYF. The CDR3 DNA reads TGTGCCATCAGTGCGGGACAGGGTAGAGAGACCCAGTACTTC. The rearrangement uses TRBV10-3 and TRBJ2-5, with TRBD1 identical over 9 bases. This CDR3 comprises 14 residues. CDR1 and CDR2 (germline): ENHRY, SYGVKD. V dropped 4 bases and J dropped 4; count of bases not matched to a gene: 4.

The V and J genes are TRBV18 and TRBJ2-5, with D unresolved. V shed 3 bases and J shed 1 base, with 15 bases lying between them. The germline gives CDR1 KGHSH, CDR2 LQKENI. This CDR3 region has 16 residues. CDR3 amino acids: CASSPQNPYAQETQYF. The CDR3 region has the DNA TGTGCCAGCTCACCCCAAAATCCCTACGCCCAAGAGACCCAGTACTTC.

The chain uses TRBV4-2 and TRBJ2-7, with D perhaps matching TRBD1 (6 bases). This CDR3 has 15 amino acids. Between the trimmed V and J ends, which lost 0 bases and 0 bases, there was a span of 9 bases. The germline CDR1 and CDR2 sequences are LGHNA and YNFKEQ. The CDR3 DNA sequence: TGTGCCAGCAGCCAAGAGCAGGGGAGCTCCTACGAGCAGTACTTC. Protein sequence: CASSQEQGSSYEQYF.

The V and J genes are TRBV9 and TRBJ1-2; D is unclear. The CDR3 spans 12 residues. Per germline, CDR1 SGDLS and CDR2 YYNGEE. V was shortened by 4 bases and J by 8 bases, with 12 bases between the two germline ends. The CDR3 nucleotides are TGTGCCAGCAGCTCAATGGTGGAAGGCTACACCTTC. This translates into CASSSMVEGYTF.

The gene calls are TRBV5-1 and TRBJ2-5; tentative D call: TRBD1 (5 bases). V lost 0 bases and J 5 bases, leaving 17 bases between the germline ends. CDR1 is SGHRS and CDR2 is YFSETQ in the germline V gene. CDR3 length: 16 residues. The CDR3 sequence: CASSLAPPRGGETQYF. Here the CDR3 DNA reads TGCGCCAGCAGCTTGGCCCCGCCAAGGGGTGGGGAGACCCAGTACTTC.

The gene calls are TRBV5-1 and TRBJ2-1; 11 bases line up with TRBD2. There are 16 residues in the CDR3. J lost 4 bases, V lost 0 bases, and 3 bases had no gene match. Germline loops: CDR1 SGHRS, CDR2 YFSETQ. The CDR3 DNA reads TGCGCCAGCAGCTTGGCCGGGACTAGCGGATACAATGAGCAGTTCTTC. This gives the protein CASSLAGTSGYNEQFF.